These 5 T cell receptor beta chains came from one sample sequenced in a study of shared clonotypes between healthy human individuals. Generated by immunoSEQ multiplex PCR, the TCRdb table keeps only in-frame clones and is missing some. Found here are around 940,000 clones, roughly 72% of them singletons; the top ten hold about 1.5%. Sequencing used memory CD4+ T cells sorted from blood. Subset here: CD45RA-negative fraction. These receptors were obtained from a man aged 18 to 29 in good health.

As to this clone: The sample has other DNA sequences that encode this CDR3 too. The genes are TRBV29-1 and TRBJ2-7; 10 bases line up with TRBD2. The V and J ends lost 6 bases and 2 bases, in that order; junction bases with no gene match: 4. The CDR3 spans 13 residues. The germline CDR1 and CDR2 sequences are SQVTM and ANQGSEA. CDR3 DNA sequence: TGCAGCGTCGTACTAGCGGGGACCTACGAGCAGTACTTC. Translation: CSVVLAGTYEQYF.

This chain uses TRBV30 with TRBJ1-1; no reliable D call. The CDR3 consists of 14 residues. V dropped 3 bases and J dropped 0 bases, with 11 bases sitting between them. Germline values: CDR1 GTSNPN, CDR2 SVGIG (reference sequence). The CDR3 loop is CAWRRVSLNTEAFF. Here the CDR3 DNA reads TGTGCCTGGAGGCGGGTCAGTTTGAACACTGAAGCTTTCTTT.

The rearrangement joins TRBV5-6 to TRBJ1-1; D may be TRBD1 (5 bases). This CDR3 contains 15 residues. CDR1 SGHDT and CDR2 YYEEEE come from the germline V gene. The V end lost 6 bases, the J end lost 4 bases, and 19 bases lay between the germline ends. CDR3 loop: CASTLGREWATEAFF. The CDR3 DNA sequence: TGTGCCAGCACCCTGGGCAGGGAATGGGCCACTGAAGCTTTCTTT.

The chain uses TRBV9 and TRBJ2-3; D gene ambiguous. The V end was cut by 1 base, the J end by 5 bases, with 11 bases between. Germline CDR1 is SGDLS and CDR2 is YYNGEE. The CDR3 totals 14 residues. The CDR3 is CASSVSSAGDTQYF. CDR3 DNA: TGTGCCAGCAGCGTATCGTCGGCCGGAGATACGCAGTATTTT.

The genes are TRBV18 and TRBJ1-5; no clear D. Trimming pared 3 bases from V and 4 bases from J, leaving 7 bases between. Germline values: CDR1 KGHSH, CDR2 LQKENI. There are 13 residues in the CDR3. The CDR3 DNA reads as TGTGCCAGCTCACCGGAACAAAATCAGCCCCAGCATTTT. This sequence encodes CASSPEQNQPQHF. The full variable domain, its missing parts supplied by reference TRBV18 and TRBJ1-5, is NAGVMQNPRHLVRRRGQEARLRCSPMKGHSHVYWYRQLPEEGLKFMVYLQKENIIDESGMPKERFSAEFPKEGPSILRIQQVVRGDSAAYFCASSPEQNQPQHFGDGTRLSIL.